These T cell receptor beta chains were read from a single sample in a study of T cell responses to AZD1222 COVID-19 vaccine. Sequencing was performed with immunoSEQ multiplex PCR; in TCRdb, only in-frame clones are kept and a portion is missing. The sample comprises some 170,000 clones, approximately 92% of which are singletons, and around 2.6% rests with the top ten. This specimen consisted of peripheral blood, obtained on day 0 of AZD1222 vaccination. Every receptor here comes from an adult in good health. Both conserved end residues are part of each CDR3. The order of the fields is CDR3 DNA, CDR3 protein, D gene, clone size, CDR3 length, J gene, V gene. A D gene is named only where the DNA matches it firmly. The size field is filled for only some rows; it gives once, few, many or a size class.

cdr3_nt: TGTGCCAGCAAAAAGGGGGCACTCACCGGGGAGCTGTTTTTT
cdr3_aa: CASKKGALTGELFF
d_call: TRBD1
clone_size: -
cdr3_length: 14
j_call: TRBJ2-2
v_call: TRBV6-5

cdr3_nt: TGTGCCAGCAGCTTAGCGGGCACCTACAATGAGCAGTTCTTC
cdr3_aa: CASSLAGTYNEQFF
d_call: -
clone_size: few
cdr3_length: 14
j_call: TRBJ2-1
v_call: TRBV7-9

cdr3_nt: TGTGCCAGCAGTTTGGTCAGGGCTGGAAACACCATATATTTT
cdr3_aa: CASSLVRAGNTIYF
d_call: -
clone_size: -
cdr3_length: 14
j_call: TRBJ1-3
v_call: TRBV6-6

cdr3_nt: TGCACCAGCAGCCAACGTAATAGCGGGGATACCTACAATGAGCAGTTCTTC
cdr3_aa: CTSSQRNSGDTYNEQFF
d_call: -
clone_size: -
cdr3_length: 17
j_call: TRBJ2-1
v_call: TRBV1

cdr3_nt: TGTGCCAGCAGCTTTGACGGGAACACCGGGGAGCTGTTTTTT
cdr3_aa: CASSFDGNTGELFF
d_call: -
clone_size: -
cdr3_length: 14
j_call: TRBJ2-2
v_call: TRBV7-9

cdr3_nt: TGTGCCAGCAGCCTCTCGGGACTAGCGGGAGAGACCCAGTACTTC
cdr3_aa: CASSLSGLAGETQYF
d_call: TRBD2
clone_size: -
cdr3_length: 15
j_call: TRBJ2-5
v_call: TRBV5-6

cdr3_nt: TGTGCCAGCAGCTCCCACTCGTTAGGGGAAAATTCACCCCTCCACTTT
cdr3_aa: CASSSHSLGENSPLHF
d_call: -
clone_size: -
cdr3_length: 16
j_call: TRBJ1-6
v_call: TRBV7-9

cdr3_nt: TGTGCCAGCTCACTTTCCGGGATGAACTCTGGAAACACCATATATTTT
cdr3_aa: CASSLSGMNSGNTIYF
d_call: -
clone_size: -
cdr3_length: 16
j_call: TRBJ1-3
v_call: TRBV18

cdr3_nt: TGCGCCAGCAGCCAAGGAACAGGGGGCGCGTGGGGAAACACCATATATTTT
cdr3_aa: CASSQGTGGAWGNTIYF
d_call: TRBD1
clone_size: -
cdr3_length: 17
j_call: TRBJ1-3
v_call: TRBV4-1

cdr3_nt: TGTGCCAGCAGCCCCCCCTTTGGGCGGGGGTTGGACACTGAAGCTTTCTTT
cdr3_aa: CASSPPFGRGLDTEAFF
d_call: -
clone_size: -
cdr3_length: 17
j_call: TRBJ1-1
v_call: TRBV11-2

cdr3_nt: TGTGCCAGCACCCGGGAGTTCGCCTACGAGCAGTACTTC
cdr3_aa: CASTREFAYEQYF
d_call: -
clone_size: -
cdr3_length: 13
j_call: TRBJ2-7
v_call: TRBV6-5

cdr3_nt: TGTGCCAGTAGTTCGGGGGTACGTACTGGGGCCAACGTCCTGACTTTC
cdr3_aa: CASSSGVRTGANVLTF
d_call: -
clone_size: -
cdr3_length: 16
j_call: TRBJ2-6
v_call: TRBV19

cdr3_nt: TGTGCCAGCAGCTCCGGGGGACACACTAGCGGCTACAATGAGCAGTTCTTC
cdr3_aa: CASSSGGHTSGYNEQFF
d_call: TRBD2
clone_size: -
cdr3_length: 17
j_call: TRBJ2-1
v_call: TRBV7-2

cdr3_nt: TGTGCCAGCAGCCAATACGCAGGGGGCAATCAGCCCCAGCATTTT
cdr3_aa: CASSQYAGGNQPQHF
d_call: -
clone_size: -
cdr3_length: 15
j_call: TRBJ1-5
v_call: TRBV4-2

cdr3_nt: TGTGCCAGCAGCTCCCGCCCAGGGGGGGATTACAATGAGCAGTTCTTC
cdr3_aa: CASSSRPGGDYNEQFF
d_call: -
clone_size: once
cdr3_length: 16
j_call: TRBJ2-1
v_call: TRBV7-9

cdr3_nt: TGTGCCAGCAGTCTGGGGGTCAATGAGCAGTTCTTC
cdr3_aa: CASSLGVNEQFF
d_call: -
clone_size: -
cdr3_length: 12
j_call: TRBJ2-1
v_call: TRBV12-3/TRBV12-4

cdr3_nt: TGTGCCAGCAGCCAAGCGGCGGTTACAGGGCGGTACGAGCAGTACTTC
cdr3_aa: CASSQAAVTGRYEQYF
d_call: -
clone_size: -
cdr3_length: 16
j_call: TRBJ2-7
v_call: TRBV4-2

cdr3_nt: TGCGCCAGCAGCCAAGATGCGGACAGGGGGCGCGCCTACGAGCAGTACTTC
cdr3_aa: CASSQDADRGRAYEQYF
d_call: TRBD1
clone_size: -
cdr3_length: 17
j_call: TRBJ2-7
v_call: TRBV4-1

cdr3_nt: TGTGCCTGGAGTGTGGGCGGGTATGGCTACACCTTC
cdr3_aa: CAWSVGGYGYTF
d_call: -
clone_size: -
cdr3_length: 12
j_call: TRBJ1-2
v_call: TRBV30

cdr3_nt: TGTGCCAGCAGCGTAGCCACTGCAAGTAACTATGGCTACACCTTC
cdr3_aa: CASSVATASNYGYTF
d_call: -
clone_size: -
cdr3_length: 15
j_call: TRBJ1-2
v_call: TRBV9

cdr3_nt: TGTGCCAGCAGTGAAAGTACCGGAGGATGGGGGTCTGGAAACACCATATATTTT
cdr3_aa: CASSESTGGWGSGNTIYF
d_call: -
clone_size: -
cdr3_length: 18
j_call: TRBJ1-3
v_call: TRBV6-1

cdr3_nt: TGTGCCAGCACCACCTCCGGGGGCGCGAATGGCTACACCTTC
cdr3_aa: CASTTSGGANGYTF
d_call: -
clone_size: -
cdr3_length: 14
j_call: TRBJ1-2
v_call: TRBV28

cdr3_nt: TGTGCCAGCACTAGAGATAACTATGGCTACACCTTC
cdr3_aa: CASTRDNYGYTF
d_call: -
clone_size: -
cdr3_length: 12
j_call: TRBJ1-2
v_call: TRBV9

cdr3_nt: TGTGCCAGCAGCTTAACAGGTTACTCTGGAAACACCATATATTTT
cdr3_aa: CASSLTGYSGNTIYF
d_call: -
clone_size: -
cdr3_length: 15
j_call: TRBJ1-3
v_call: TRBV11-1

cdr3_nt: TGCGCCAGCAGTCAACCGTCCAGGGGAATGAACACTGAAGCTTTCTTT
cdr3_aa: CASSQPSRGMNTEAFF
d_call: -
clone_size: -
cdr3_length: 16
j_call: TRBJ1-1
v_call: TRBV23-1

cdr3_nt: TGTGCCAGCAGTTTAGGGGTCGCTACGAACTATGGCTACACCTTC
cdr3_aa: CASSLGVATNYGYTF
d_call: -
clone_size: -
cdr3_length: 15
j_call: TRBJ1-2
v_call: TRBV27

cdr3_nt: TGTGCCAGTAGTATAGTTGGAGGGAACACTGAAGCTTTCTTT
cdr3_aa: CASSIVGGNTEAFF
d_call: -
clone_size: -
cdr3_length: 14
j_call: TRBJ1-1
v_call: TRBV19

cdr3_nt: TGCGCCAGTAGGGACAGGGGGCATAGTACAGATACGCAGTATTTT
cdr3_aa: CASRDRGHSTDTQYF
d_call: TRBD1
clone_size: -
cdr3_length: 15
j_call: TRBJ2-3
v_call: TRBV5-1

cdr3_nt: TGCAGCGCCTATGGACAGGCCAACACTGAAGCTTTCTTT
cdr3_aa: CSAYGQANTEAFF
d_call: TRBD1
clone_size: -
cdr3_length: 13
j_call: TRBJ1-1
v_call: TRBV29-1

cdr3_nt: TGTGCCAGCAGTTTCGGGCGAATGTACGAGCAGTACTTC
cdr3_aa: CASSFGRMYEQYF
d_call: -
clone_size: -
cdr3_length: 13
j_call: TRBJ2-7
v_call: TRBV12-3/TRBV12-4

cdr3_nt: TGTGCCAGCAGCCAAGATGGCAACCGTGCAACTAATGAAAAACTGTTTTTT
cdr3_aa: CASSQDGNRATNEKLFF
d_call: -
clone_size: -
cdr3_length: 17
j_call: TRBJ1-4
v_call: TRBV4-2

cdr3_nt: TGTGCCAGCAGCCAAGCTGGGAACACTGAAGCTTTCTTT
cdr3_aa: CASSQAGNTEAFF
d_call: -
clone_size: -
cdr3_length: 13
j_call: TRBJ1-1
v_call: TRBV4-2

cdr3_nt: TGTGCCAGCAGCTTGGACAGGGCATCCTACAATGAGCAGTTCTTC
cdr3_aa: CASSLDRASYNEQFF
d_call: -
clone_size: -
cdr3_length: 15
j_call: TRBJ2-1
v_call: TRBV5-4

cdr3_nt: TGTGCCAGCACTTTGAAAGGACAGGACACTGAAGCTTTCTTT
cdr3_aa: CASTLKGQDTEAFF
d_call: TRBD1
clone_size: once
cdr3_length: 14
j_call: TRBJ1-1
v_call: TRBV6-5

cdr3_nt: TGTGCCTGGAGTGTCTCAGACTACGAGCAGTACTTC
cdr3_aa: CAWSVSDYEQYF
d_call: -
clone_size: -
cdr3_length: 12
j_call: TRBJ2-7
v_call: TRBV30

cdr3_nt: TGTGCCAGCAGCCCGGACAGGGGAGGAGGAAAACTGTTTTTT
cdr3_aa: CASSPDRGGGKLFF
d_call: TRBD1
clone_size: -
cdr3_length: 14
j_call: TRBJ1-4
v_call: TRBV3-1/TRBV3-2

cdr3_nt: TGCGCCAGCAGCCCAGTCCCGGACAACAAAGCTATATTTTTT
cdr3_aa: CASSPVPDNKAIFF
d_call: -
clone_size: -
cdr3_length: 14
j_call: TRBJ1-4
v_call: TRBV4-1

cdr3_nt: TGTGCCAGCATCCAGTACACTGAAGCTTTCTTT
cdr3_aa: CASIQYTEAFF
d_call: -
clone_size: -
cdr3_length: 11
j_call: TRBJ1-1
v_call: TRBV6-5

cdr3_nt: TGTGCCAGCAGTGCCGCGACAGGGACCTACGAGCAGTACTTC
cdr3_aa: CASSAATGTYEQYF
d_call: TRBD1
clone_size: -
cdr3_length: 14
j_call: TRBJ2-7
v_call: TRBV2

cdr3_nt: TGTGCCAGTAGTATAATAGGGGGAATGGGAATAGACAACACTGAAGCTTTCTTT
cdr3_aa: CASSIIGGMGIDNTEAFF
d_call: -
clone_size: -
cdr3_length: 18
j_call: TRBJ1-1
v_call: TRBV19

cdr3_nt: TGTGCCAGCTCCCCCGCGGGGACGAACACCGGGGAGCTGTTTTTT
cdr3_aa: CASSPAGTNTGELFF
d_call: -
clone_size: -
cdr3_length: 15
j_call: TRBJ2-2
v_call: TRBV18

cdr3_nt: TGTGCTAGTGGTCCCGTAGCGGGCACCGGGGAGCTGTTTTTT
cdr3_aa: CASGPVAGTGELFF
d_call: TRBD2
clone_size: -
cdr3_length: 14
j_call: TRBJ2-2
v_call: TRBV12-5

cdr3_nt: TGCGCCAGCAGCCAAAGACAGGGGATCGTCCAAGAGACCCAGTACTTC
cdr3_aa: CASSQRQGIVQETQYF
d_call: TRBD1
clone_size: -
cdr3_length: 16
j_call: TRBJ2-5
v_call: TRBV4-1

cdr3_nt: TGTGCCAGTAGTATTCCGGGACTAGCGGGAGCAGGTGAGCAGTTCTTC
cdr3_aa: CASSIPGLAGAGEQFF
d_call: TRBD2
clone_size: -
cdr3_length: 16
j_call: TRBJ2-1
v_call: TRBV19

cdr3_nt: TGTGCCAGCAGTTTTGGTTTCGAGGGTTACGAGCAGTACTTC
cdr3_aa: CASSFGFEGYEQYF
d_call: -
clone_size: -
cdr3_length: 14
j_call: TRBJ2-7
v_call: TRBV27

cdr3_nt: TGTGCCAGCAGCTTAGGGTTGGGAGCGGTAAACACCGGGGAGCTGTTTTTT
cdr3_aa: CASSLGLGAVNTGELFF
d_call: -
clone_size: few
cdr3_length: 17
j_call: TRBJ2-2
v_call: TRBV7-9

cdr3_nt: TGTGCCAGCAGATACGAGGGAAATCAGCCCCAGCATTTT
cdr3_aa: CASRYEGNQPQHF
d_call: -
clone_size: -
cdr3_length: 13
j_call: TRBJ1-5
v_call: TRBV6-5

cdr3_nt: TGTGCCAGCAGCGCGGGACTAGCGGACTACGAGCAGTACTTC
cdr3_aa: CASSAGLADYEQYF
d_call: TRBD2
clone_size: -
cdr3_length: 14
j_call: TRBJ2-7
v_call: TRBV5-4

cdr3_nt: TGTGCGTCTCCAACCCGGAGCGGGAAGCCCAAAAACATTCAGTACTTC
cdr3_aa: CASPTRSGKPKNIQYF
d_call: TRBD2
clone_size: -
cdr3_length: 16
j_call: TRBJ2-4
v_call: TRBV18

cdr3_nt: TGTGCCAGCAGCTTAGGATCGGGGCCGTTTTTT
cdr3_aa: CASSLGSGPFF
d_call: -
clone_size: -
cdr3_length: 11
j_call: TRBJ2-2
v_call: TRBV7-8

cdr3_nt: TGCGCCAGCAGCTTCGGGGAGAGCTACGAGCAGTACTTC
cdr3_aa: CASSFGESYEQYF
d_call: -
clone_size: -
cdr3_length: 13
j_call: TRBJ2-7
v_call: TRBV5-1

cdr3_nt: TGTGCCAGCAGTGATGCGGACCCAGATACGCAGTATTTT
cdr3_aa: CASSDADPDTQYF
d_call: -
clone_size: -
cdr3_length: 13
j_call: TRBJ2-3
v_call: TRBV6-1

cdr3_nt: TGTGCCAGTAGAGAACAGGCTAGCTCCTACAATGAGCAGTTCTTC
cdr3_aa: CASREQASSYNEQFF
d_call: -
clone_size: few
cdr3_length: 15
j_call: TRBJ2-1
v_call: TRBV19

cdr3_nt: TGTGCCAGCTCATTAGCGATAGAGGCGAGCCGCGAGCAGTACTTC
cdr3_aa: CASSLAIEASREQYF
d_call: -
clone_size: -
cdr3_length: 15
j_call: TRBJ2-7
v_call: TRBV18

cdr3_nt: TGTGCCAGCTCACCACTCCCCAAGCCGGGGCAGTTCTTC
cdr3_aa: CASSPLPKPGQFF
d_call: -
clone_size: -
cdr3_length: 13
j_call: TRBJ2-1
v_call: TRBV18

cdr3_nt: TGCGCCAGCCGACAGGGAGGCAATCAGCCCCAGCATTTT
cdr3_aa: CASRQGGNQPQHF
d_call: TRBD1
clone_size: -
cdr3_length: 13
j_call: TRBJ1-5
v_call: TRBV10-2

cdr3_nt: TGTGCCAGCAGCAAATCCGATGACAGCGAAGTACTCCTCATGAACACTGAAGCTTTCTTT
cdr3_aa: CASSKSDDSEVLLMNTEAFF
d_call: -
clone_size: -
cdr3_length: 20
j_call: TRBJ1-1
v_call: TRBV21-1

cdr3_nt: TGCAGCGTTGTTCGACAGCCGAACACTGAAGCTTTCTTT
cdr3_aa: CSVVRQPNTEAFF
d_call: -
clone_size: -
cdr3_length: 13
j_call: TRBJ1-1
v_call: TRBV29-1

cdr3_nt: TGTGCCAGTAGTATTGCTGGAAACACCATATATTTT
cdr3_aa: CASSIAGNTIYF
d_call: -
clone_size: -
cdr3_length: 12
j_call: TRBJ1-3
v_call: TRBV19